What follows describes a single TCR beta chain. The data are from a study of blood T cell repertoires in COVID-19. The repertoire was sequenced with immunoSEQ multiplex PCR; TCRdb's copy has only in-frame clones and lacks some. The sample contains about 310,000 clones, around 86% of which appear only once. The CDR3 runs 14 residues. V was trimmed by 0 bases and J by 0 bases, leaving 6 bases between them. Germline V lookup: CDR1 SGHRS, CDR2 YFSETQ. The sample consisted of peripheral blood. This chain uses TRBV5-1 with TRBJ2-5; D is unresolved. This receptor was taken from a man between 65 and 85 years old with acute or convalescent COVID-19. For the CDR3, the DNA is TGCGCCAGCAGCTTGGGGGCAAACCAAGAGACCCAGTACTTC. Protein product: CASSLGANQETQYF.